The present T cell receptor (beta chain) was sequenced within a study of blood T cells in healthy people across ages. Regarding the study as a whole: TCR beta diversity was tightly associated with the proportion of naive T cells.

Every donor gave approximately 10 milliliters of peripheral blood. This clonotype was observed many times. Antigen unknown. Losses at the gene ends were 5 bases for V and 6 bases for J; bases not matched to a gene: 4. This CDR3 contains 14 residues. The germline V gene encodes CDR1 SGHTA and CDR2 FQGNSA. The authors ran a second PCR of roughly 6 to 12 cycles using a sample-barcoded 5' primer and a J-beta primer mix. TCRdb analysed the 5' RACE reads with MiXCR anew, one entry per CDR3 protein. The data contain about 680,000 distinct CDR3 sequences, 49% of them singletons. The chain employs TRBV7-2 and TRBJ1-4; 9 nucleotides agree with TRBD1. What was sequenced was blood. The sequence was obtained from a woman in her sixties in good health. Here the CDR3 reads CASSPRQGDEKLFF. The DNA for the CDR3 is TGTGCCAGCAGCCCCAGACAGGGGGATGAAAAACTGTTTTTT.